The entry that follows covers one T cell receptor beta chain sequence. The antigen is undetermined. Treatment here: oral pan-JAK inhibitor, 5-10 mg twice daily. Lesional scalp punch biopsies and peripheral blood came from alopecia areata patients. RNA extraction was followed by reverse transcription into cDNA, which acted as the sequencing template. Clones were read by immunoSEQ multiplex PCR, and TCRdb kept only the in-frame ones, dropping some. The sample yields some 190,000 clones, about half seen once. Per the germline V gene, CDR1 is PRHDT and CDR2 is FYEKMQ (reference sequence). This CDR3 has 14 amino acids. Trimming took off 0 bases at V and 8 bases at J, with 10 bases between the two ends. The data were obtained in a study of CD8+ T cells in alopecia areata. Study overall: Treated patients were given oral tofacitinib, which was dosed at 5 to 10 mg twice daily.

Study-wide points: Higher clonality than in normal scalp was seen in lesional scalp, especially alopecia totalis/universalis.

The receptor's source is a human donor with alopecia areata. Sequenced here: CD8+ T cells sorted from blood, sampled around week 52, from a patient treated with tofacitinib. The chain has TRBV13 and TRBJ1-4; D is unresolved. CDR3 DNA: TGTGCCAGCAGCTTAGGGACGGGAGAGGAAAAACTGTTTTTT. Protein product: CASSLGTGEEKLFF.